This TCR beta chain was captured in a study of shared clonotypes between healthy human individuals (dated by TCRdb to about 2020). Looking at the study overall: The cohort included a few men and two women between 18 and 49 years of age. Per donor, three plates each were used for CD4 naive and CD4 memory, two for CD8 naive, and one for CD8 memory. The study deeply sequenced blood TCR repertoires of five healthy adults to estimate repertoire size and the extent of clonotype sharing between individuals. To increase sequencing depth and limit assay-specific biases, TCR repertoire library preparation and sequencing were carried out by different laboratories using diverse techniques. Leukapheresis yielded between about 0.85 and 10 billion PBMCs per donor. Overall study results and their limits: Higher generation probabilities were observed for clonotypes shared by all four sorted-subset donors than for non-shared clonotypes. Approximately 5% of naive CD4, 3% to 3.5% of naive CD8, 2.3% of memory CD4, and roughly 0.4% of memory CD8 clonotypes were shared across a few donors. Incomplete sequencing was indicated by rarefaction of sorted-subset datasets, despite the large sequencing depth. Pairwise subsampling led to the expectation that sequencing depth would affect the degree of clonotype sharing among donors. Sampling was restricted to blood, and TCR repertoires in tissues likely differ from the TCR repertoires found in blood. Naive subsets generally had larger estimated clonotype richness than memory subsets did. The genetic and exposure-history diversity represented was limited by the small number of donors.

Note on this clone: Its binding antigen is unknown. The sample holds no much larger clone one base away, and base qualities are not on file.

Spanning cysteine to phenylalanine, the CDR3 consists of 15 amino acids. Of the read, only the CDR3 DNA is kept; its 45 bases are in frame from base 1. V loses 4 bases, J loses 2 bases, and the germline ends lie 15 bases apart. The germline V gene encodes CDR1 SGHDT and CDR2 YYEEEE. Using the deep immunoSEQ assay, TCR CDR3 regions were amplified from genomic DNA by multiplex PCR. Extracted genomic DNA from each cell subset was distributed evenly across all wells of several immunoSEQ 96-well plates, and each plate was treated as a replicate. For sorted subsets, approximately 200 ng of genomic DNA, equivalent to 25,000 to 35,000 T cell genomes, went into each replicate PCR. Purified libraries were measured with a Qubit 3.0 fluorometer, size-checked on a Bioanalyzer 2100, and measured again with the KAPA Library Quantification kit. A separate single-read 150-cycle Illumina NextSeq 550 flow cell was used to sequence each immunoSEQ 96-well plate. In the paper's pipeline: Because the immunoSEQ output held only junctional sequences and lacked quality scores, the filtering could not match the filtering applied to full-length reads. To assign V/J genes and CDR3, sequences were annotated using PyIR, a Python wrapper for IgBLAST v1.9, with IMGT germline references. Reads with weak V/J assignments (E-value above 1e-6), missing CDR3, stop codons, out-of-frame junctions, or ambiguous translated residues were removed. V3J clonotypes were defined as sequences sharing an identical inferred V gene, J gene, and CDR3 amino acid sequence. Percentage overlap between repertoires was calculated by dividing the number of shared unique clonotypes by the size of the smaller repertoire. Three approaches were used to assess repertoire richness: RTK rarefaction, the Chao1 estimator, and Recon v2.1 estimates of unobserved clonotypes. Generation probabilities for all TCRbeta clonotypes obtained by the gDNA method from several donors were computed using OLGA. TCRdb mirrors the immuneACCESS table, restricted to in-frame sequences. Some clones are absent from its copies; in checked studies, under half trace to an unresolved V gene, and the reason for the others is unknown. The DNA was the basis for D and trimming; V, J and clone size are from that table. The sample yields nearly 1,000,000 clones; around 80% were counted once. The ten largest make up over 1.3% of the sample.

Donors were healthy HIV-negative adults with no recently reported acute infections or vaccinations. Only Caucasian adults living in Nashville, Tennessee, USA were represented among the donors. CD4+ T cells were enriched through magnetic negative selection, after which naive cells were positively selected on CD45RA and the remaining negative fraction served as the memory subset. After blood collection by leukapheresis, PBMCs were isolated using Ficoll-Histopaque density gradient centrifugation and then cryopreserved in the vapor phase of liquid nitrogen. Analytical flow cytometry was used to check the purity and quantity of each magnetically sorted T cell population. From each sorted fraction, genomic DNA was isolated and quantified by UV absorbance on a Nanodrop 2000c.

Recombination linked TRBV5-6 to TRBJ2-5, with TRBD2 as a weak D call on 6 bases. This sequence originates from a man younger than 30 in good health. Material: memory CD4+ T cells sorted from blood. In the paper's terms, the cell subset or site label means: CD45RA-negative fraction. CDR3 protein: CASSDIGGHQETQYF. The nucleotide sequence reads TGTGCCAGCAGCGATATCGGGGGTCATCAAGAGACCCAGTACTTC.